Shown below are 5 T cell receptor beta chains from a single sample sequenced in a study of OX40 agonist ivuxolimab in advanced cancers. Receptor libraries were prepared by the immunoSEQ multiplex PCR assay. TCRdb limited this immuneACCESS table to in-frame rearrangements with V and J called. A share of clones is missing; checked studies link under half to unresolved V genes, and the rest is unexplained. The table for this sample lists some 130,000 clones; about 92% of them were counted only once. The top ten clones comprise 1% of the sample. The sample here was CD4+ or CD8+ T cells sorted from blood, taken in a trial of the OX40 agonist ivuxolimab. The receptors come from an adult with an advanced solid tumor such as melanoma, head and neck, liver or kidney cancer.

There are a few counts of this clone. This chain uses TRBV6-6 with TRBJ1-2, with unresolved D. Germline CDR1 reads MNHNY; CDR2 reads SVGAGI (reference sequence). The CDR3 is made up of 12 amino acids. Trimming took 3 bases from V and 8 from J, leaving 10 bases between them. The CDR3 DNA reads TGTGCCAGCAGTTATGGTGTTCTGGGCTACACCTTC. Residues: CASSYGVLGYTF.

The chain is built from TRBV9 and TRBJ2-3, with 7 bases lining up with TRBD1. The CDR3 is 16 residues long. Trimming at V came to 0 bases and at J to 2 bases, leaving 6 bases not matched to a gene. Germline V gene sequence: CDR1 SGDLS, CDR2 YYNGEE. The CDR3 reads CASSVAPGTATDTQYF. The DNA of the CDR3 is TGTGCCAGCAGCGTAGCCCCCGGGACAGCCACAGATACGCAGTATTTT.

This rearrangement joins TRBV7-2 to TRBJ2-7; 10 nucleotides align to TRBD2. The CDR3 has 15 residues. The J segment lost 4 bases and the V segment lost 4 bases, leaving 7 bases of the junction unmatched. The germline V gene has CDR1 SGHTA and CDR2 FQGNSA. The CDR3 bases are TGTGCCAGCAGCTCCGCCGGGACTAGCGTTTACGAGCAGTACTTC. This sequence encodes CASSSAGTSVYEQYF.

The rearrangement links TRBV7-2 to TRBJ2-1; 10 bases align to TRBD2. The trim removed 3 bases at V and 5 bases at J, leaving 4 bases unmatched. The CDR3 runs 15 residues. Germline CDR1 is SGHTA and CDR2 is FQGNSA. CDR3 amino acids: CASSFGLAGDNEQFF. The CDR3 coding sequence is TGTGCCAGCAGCTTCGGTCTAGCGGGGGACAATGAGCAGTTCTTC.

The chain has TRBV28 and TRBJ1-4; TRBD1 matches at 9 bases. The CDR3 spans 15 residues. The J segment lost 8 bases and the V segment lost 4 bases, leaving 8 bases of the junction unmatched. Germline CDR1 MDHEN, CDR2 SYDVKM. CDR3 amino acids: CASSSPGQGDEKLFF. The CDR3 DNA reads TGTGCCAGCAGTTCACCGGGACAGGGAGACGAAAAACTGTTTTTT.